This is a list of T cell receptor beta chains from one sample in a study of OX40 agonist ivuxolimab in advanced cancers. Using immunoSEQ multiplex PCR, the repertoire was profiled, and TCRdb retains in-frame clones only, with some absent. The table shows about 95,000 clones, with about 88% occurring only once. This material consisted of CD4+ or CD8+ T cells sorted from blood, taken in a trial of the OX40 agonist ivuxolimab. The receptors derive from an adult with an advanced solid tumor such as melanoma, head and neck, liver or kidney cancer. Each CDR3 is given without its conserved first and last residue. A D gene is named only where the DNA matches it firmly.

.,TRBV9,ASSALGGAQEKLF
.,TRBV27,ASRPEKGVGDYGYT
.,TRBV6-1,ASSEEGQVRNTEAF
TRBD2,TRBV6-6,ASSPLVAGGVLEQF
.,TRBV18,ASSPSSQNTIY
TRBD2,TRBV6-5,ASSSERGSSTDTQY
TRBD1,TRBV27,ASGWWGQGEPEQY
.,TRBV6-4,ASSQQGGTEAF
.,TRBV10-3,AISEGLSPYNEQF
.,TRBV30,AWATSGNTIY
.,TRBV25-1,ASRETGRSSYEQY
.,TRBV19,ASSTGPGYYEQY
TRBD1,TRBV7-2,ASSLATGQDLGNTIY
TRBD2,TRBV5-1,ASSGQGREVDTQY
.,TRBV7-2,ASARRSSELNEQF
TRBD2,TRBV6-4,ASSEEGSGDEQF
TRBD2,TRBV7-7,ASSSGRGGARTGELF
TRBD1,TRBV5-6,ASRMRGLEETQY
.,TRBV2,ASSSKGNQPQH
.,TRBV5-4,ASSLDATNEKLF
.,TRBV7-3,ASSPEASTDTQY
TRBD1,TRBV30,AWTKDRGGQPQH
.,TRBV15,ATSRDMVNTEAF